Listed here are 17 T cell receptor beta chains from one sample, sequenced in a study of graft-versus-host responses after intestinal transplantation. Method: immunoSEQ multiplex PCR; TCRdb's copy keeps in-frame clones and lacks some. The sample lists approximately 14,000 clones, around 33% occurring once. Irradiated, violet-dye-labeled stimulators (around 200,000) were plated alongside around 200,000 CFSE-labeled responders. The sample in question was alloreactive CD8+ T cells from a mixed lymphocyte reaction culture, obtained before intestinal transplant. Subset described: CFSE-low proliferating T cells sorted from approximately six-day pre-transplant mixed lymphocyte reaction (GvH or HvG direction). These receptors were taken from a human patient who received an intestinal transplant.

The sample holds a few counts of this clone. The rearrangement joins TRBV7-9 to TRBJ1-1; perhaps TRBD1 as D (6 bases). From germline, CDR1 is SEHNR and CDR2 FQNEAQ (reference sequence). This CDR3 contains 15 residues. V lost 4 bases, J lost 3 bases, and 15 bases lay in between. The CDR3 DNA follows: TGTGCCAGCAGCTACTCGCAGGGGCGGGACACTGAAGCTTTCTTT. Protein sequence: CASSYSQGRDTEAFF.

This clone is medium-sized (0.01 to 0.1%) in the sample. The genes are TRBV4-1 and TRBJ1-2, with D possibly matching TRBD1 (5 bases). The CDR3 length is 14 residues. In germline, CDR1 is MGHRA, CDR2 YSYEKL. V was cut by 3 bases and J by 7 bases, with 15 bases left in between. CDR3 loop: CASSQGLLGPGYTF. CDR3 DNA: TGCGCCAGCAGCCAGGGGCTCTTAGGGCCTGGCTACACCTTC.

This clone was seen a handful of times. This chain connects TRBV11-3 to TRBJ2-5; possible D gene TRBD2, 6 bases. The CDR3 has 15 residues. V lost 5 bases to trimming and J lost 8 bases, with 21 bases between them. CDR1 and CDR2 from the germline V gene are SGHNT and YENEEA. The CDR3 nucleotides are TGTGCCAGCAGCCTAGGGGCTAGCGCCTTGGACACCCAGTACTTC. Translated, it gives CASSLGASALDTQYF.

In its sample, this clone was seen once. CDR3 amino acids: CASSLSPVTDTQYF. The CDR3 bases are TGTGCCAGCAGTTTATCCCCCGTAACAGATACGCAGTATTTT. The V and J genes are TRBV27 and TRBJ2-3, with unresolved D. CDR1 and CDR2 (germline): MNHEY, SMNVEV (reference sequence). V was trimmed by 0 bases and J by 3 bases, leaving 7 bases between them. The length of the CDR3 is 14 residues.

This clone turned up a few times. The chain uses TRBV11-2 and TRBJ2-1; 8 nucleotides line up with TRBD1. Germline trimming cut 1 base from V and 8 bases from J; bases unmatched to any gene: 4. This CDR3 region has 14 residues. CDR1 SGHAT and CDR2 FQNNGV come from the germline V gene. This CDR3 reads CASSLGQGWDEQFF. In DNA form, the CDR3 reads TGTGCCAGCAGCTTAGGACAGGGGTGGGATGAGCAGTTCTTC.

The table lists this clone with a few counts. The V gene is TRBV27, the J gene TRBJ2-7, with no clear D. CDR3 length: 12 residues. CDR1 MNHEY and CDR2 SMNVEV come from the germline V gene (reference sequence). Between the trimmed V and J ends, which lost 4 bases and 3 bases, there was a span of 7 bases. CDR3 coding DNA: TGTGCCAGCAGTTCTTCCCTCTACGAGCAGTACTTC. Amino acids: CASSSSLYEQYF.

This clone was detected a few times. The J gene is TRBJ1-1, the V gene TRBV5-1, with D perhaps matching TRBD1 (6 bases). From germline, CDR1 is SGHRS and CDR2 YFSETQ. There are 14 residues in the CDR3. Deletions cut 2 bases from V and 4 bases from J, with 12 bases between. CDR3 in amino acids: CASSLGGGTTEAFF. CDR3 nucleotide sequence: TGCGCCAGCAGCTTAGGGGGGGGAACCACTGAAGCTTTCTTT.

The chain links TRBV29-1 to TRBJ2-1; 12 bases fit TRBD2. CDR3 length: 17 amino acids. Unmatched junction bases numbered 7, after V lost 4 bases and J lost 0 bases. Germline CDR1 is SQVTM and CDR2 is ANQGSEA. The CDR3, as DNA: TGCAGCGTTGTGCCTAGCGGGGGGGCCAGCTCCTACAATGAGCAGTTCTTC. This codes for CSVVPSGGASSYNEQFF.

The count of this clone is one. This chain links TRBV11-2 with TRBJ2-7; the D gene is possibly TRBD2 (5 bases). V lost 1 base to trimming and J lost 1 base, with 17 bases between them. Germline lookup yields CDR1 SGHAT and CDR2 FQNNGV. This CDR3 is 17 amino acids long. The CDR3 DNA reads as TGTGCCAGCAGCTTAGGTCGCCTAGCTTCCAATTCCTACGAGCAGTACTTC. Protein sequence: CASSLGRLASNSYEQYF.

This clone was picked up a small number of times. The V gene is TRBV7-2, the J gene TRBJ2-3; TRBD1 agrees at 8 bases. Per germline, CDR1 SGHTA and CDR2 FQGNSA. The CDR3 contains 14 residues. V dropped 5 bases and J dropped 6; count of bases not matched to a gene: 7. Here the CDR3 DNA reads TGTGCCAGCAGCACAGGGGGGCCAGGGGATACGCAGTATTTT. It codes for CASSTGGPGDTQYF.

The chain links TRBV5-1 to TRBJ1-6, with D possibly TRBD1 on 6 matching bases. V gave up 6 bases and J gave up 0 bases, with 19 bases separating them. Germline CDR1 is SGHRS and CDR2 is YFSETQ. This CDR3 spans 18 amino acids. The CDR3 spells CASKVTGAVSSYNSPLHF. CDR3 coding DNA: TGCGCCAGCAAGGTGACAGGAGCCGTGAGCTCCTATAATTCACCCCTCCACTTT.

In this sample, this clone turned up a few times. The rearrangement joins TRBV23-1 to TRBJ2-7; 12 nucleotides align to TRBD1. TRBV23-1 has ORF status, its function being uncertain. Losses at the gene ends were 0 bases for V and 6 bases for J; bases not matched to a gene: 6. The CDR3 runs 16 residues. The CDR3 sequence is CASSQSPGTGGVEQYF. As DNA, the CDR3 is TGCGCCAGCAGTCAATCGCCCGGGACAGGGGGCGTCGAGCAGTACTTC.

The chain has TRBV11-2 and TRBJ1-4; 8 bases agree with TRBD1. The ends lost 6 bases at V and 7 bases at J; junction bases unmatched: 13. CDR3 length: 16 residues. Germline CDR1 and CDR2: SGHAT and FQNNGV. CDR3 loop: CASSSRVRTGSEKLFF. CDR3 DNA: TGTGCCAGCAGTTCAAGGGTACGGACAGGGAGTGAAAAACTGTTTTTT. Together with reference TRBV11-2 and TRBJ1-4, the CDR3 gives the full variable domain: EAGVAQSPRYKIIEKRQSVAFWCNPISGHATLYWYQQILGQGPKLLIQFQNNGVVDDSQLPKDRFSAERLKGVDSTLKIQPAKLEDSAVYLCASSSRVRTGSEKLFFGSGTQLSVL.

This clone appeared a few times. The CDR3 protein is CASSGTGAAAQPQHF. CDR3 DNA sequence: TGTGCCAGCAGCGGGACAGGGGCCGCAGCTCAGCCCCAGCATTTT. The chain is built from TRBV6-5 and TRBJ1-5; 10 positions match TRBD1. The junction had 8 bases not matched to a gene; V was cut back by 6 bases and J by 6 bases. This CDR3 comprises 15 residues. Per germline, CDR1 MNHEY and CDR2 SVGAGI.

The chain carries TRBV7-2 and TRBJ2-1; TRBD2 matches at 8 bases. Trimming took 1 base from V and 8 from J; bases not matched to a gene: 10. CDR3 length equals 16 residues. CDR1 SGHTA and CDR2 FQGNSA come from the germline V gene. This CDR3 reads CASSLVSGDLFDEQFF. For the CDR3, the DNA is TGTGCCAGCAGCTTAGTTAGCGGGGATCTATTCGATGAGCAGTTCTTC.

The chain uses TRBV27 and TRBJ1-5; unclear D gene. The CDR3 has 14 amino acids. Germline V CDR1 and CDR2: MNHEY, SMNVEV (reference sequence). The V gene lost 3 bases and the J gene lost 2 bases, with 8 bases spanning the gap. The CDR3 DNA reads as TGTGCCAGCAGTTTCGGGTTTGGCAATCAGCCCCAGCATTTT. Translation gives CASSFGFGNQPQHF.

This clone was recorded a few times. This rearrangement joins TRBV30 to TRBJ1-4; 9 nucleotides line up with TRBD1. The CDR3 has 13 amino acids. The ends lost 5 bases at V and 5 bases at J; junction bases unmatched: 3. In germline, CDR1 is GTSNPN, CDR2 SVGIG (reference sequence). Here the CDR3 DNA reads TGTGCCTGGGGGACAGGGTTCAATGAAAAACTGTTTTTT. Translated: CAWGTGFNEKLFF. Complete variable domain (other parts from reference TRBV30 and TRBJ1-4): SQTIHQWPATLVQPVGSPLSLECTVEGTSNPNLYWYRQAAGRGLQLLFYSVGIGQISSEVPQNLSASRPQDRQFILSSKKLLLSDSGFYLCAWGTGFNEKLFFGSGTQLSVL.